The source of this T cell receptor beta chain is a study of T cell repertoires in cytomegalovirus infection. The overall study: Carrying CMV and the relevant HLA type showed in public TCR beta signatures. General study points: HLA-C-restricted CMV-specific TCR beta clonotypes were dominant in the ex vivo response.

As to this clonotype: Its antigen is not known.

From the reads, TCRdb called clonotypes with MiXCR, one entry per CDR3 protein. The sample includes about 900,000 distinct CDR3 sequences, roughly 30% of them seen just once. J was trimmed by 4 bases and V by 0 bases; bases with no gene match: 3. CDR1 and CDR2 from the germline V gene are MNHNY and SVGAGI (reference sequence). The CDR3 consists of 15 residues. The rearrangement joins TRBV6-6 to TRBJ1-1; 9 bases align to TRBD1. The sequences come from cultured CD8+ T cells from PBMCs, collected from culture after CMV antigen stimulation. This TCR came from a human donor in good health (CMV status not recorded). Some clones in this sample may be carry-over from other donors' samples. The CDR3 region has the DNA TGTGCCAGCAGTTACTCGGGACAGGGTTCCACTGAAGCTTTCTTT. Protein: CASSYSGQGSTEAFF.